This T cell receptor (beta chain) appears in the sequencing data of a study of blood T cell repertoires in COVID-19. The CDR3 extends over 14 amino acids. Germline CDR1 reads LGHNA; CDR2 reads YSLEER. V was cut by 3 bases and J by 4 bases, with 12 bases left in between. The method was immunoSEQ multiplex PCR; TCRdb's version includes in-frame clones alone and lacks a portion of them. The profile shows about 140,000 clones, approximately 83% of them singletons. The sequence was collected from a woman aged 55-69 years with acute or convalescent COVID-19. The rearrangement uses TRBV4-3 and TRBJ1-2; possible D gene TRBD1, 6 bases. The sequenced material came from peripheral blood. The CDR3 region has the DNA TGCGCCAGCAGCCAGGGCAGGGGAAGCTATGGCTACACCTTC. Protein sequence: CASSQGRGSYGYTF.